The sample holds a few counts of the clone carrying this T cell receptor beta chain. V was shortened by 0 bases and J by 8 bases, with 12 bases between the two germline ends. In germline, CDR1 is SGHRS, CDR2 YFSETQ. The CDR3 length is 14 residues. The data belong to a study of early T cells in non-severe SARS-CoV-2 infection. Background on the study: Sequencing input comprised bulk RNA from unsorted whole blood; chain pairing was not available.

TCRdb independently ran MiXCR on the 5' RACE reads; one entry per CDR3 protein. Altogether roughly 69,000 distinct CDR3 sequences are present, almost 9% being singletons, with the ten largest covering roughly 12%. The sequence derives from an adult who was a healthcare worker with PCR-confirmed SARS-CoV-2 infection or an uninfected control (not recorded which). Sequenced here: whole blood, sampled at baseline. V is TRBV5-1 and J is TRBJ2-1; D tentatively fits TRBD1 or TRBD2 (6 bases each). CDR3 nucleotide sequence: TGCGCCAGCAGCTTGGTGGGGGGCCGGGATGAGCAGTTCTTC. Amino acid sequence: CASSLVGGRDEQFF.